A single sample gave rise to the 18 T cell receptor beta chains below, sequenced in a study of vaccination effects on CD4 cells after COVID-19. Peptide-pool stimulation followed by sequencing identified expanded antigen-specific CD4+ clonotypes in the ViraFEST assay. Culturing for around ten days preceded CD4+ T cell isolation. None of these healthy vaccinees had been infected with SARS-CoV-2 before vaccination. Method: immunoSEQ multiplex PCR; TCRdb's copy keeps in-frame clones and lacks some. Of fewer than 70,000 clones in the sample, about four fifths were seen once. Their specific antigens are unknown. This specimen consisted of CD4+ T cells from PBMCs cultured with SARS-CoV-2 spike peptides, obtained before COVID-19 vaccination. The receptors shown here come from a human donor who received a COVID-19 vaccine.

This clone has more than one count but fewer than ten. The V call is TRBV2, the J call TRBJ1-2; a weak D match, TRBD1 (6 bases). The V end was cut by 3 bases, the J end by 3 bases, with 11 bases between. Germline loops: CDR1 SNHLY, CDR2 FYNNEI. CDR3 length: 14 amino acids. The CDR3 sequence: CASSDLGADYGYTF. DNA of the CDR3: TGTGCCAGCAGTGATTTGGGGGCAGACTATGGCTACACCTTC.

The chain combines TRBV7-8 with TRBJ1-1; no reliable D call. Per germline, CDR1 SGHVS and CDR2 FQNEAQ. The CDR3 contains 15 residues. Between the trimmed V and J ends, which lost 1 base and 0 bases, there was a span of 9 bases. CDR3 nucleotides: TGTGCCAGCAGCTTAGAATTCAGAGTGAACACTGAAGCTTTCTTT. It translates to CASSLEFRVNTEAFF.

The CDR3: CASSTGTSSLDEQYV. As DNA, the CDR3 is TGTGCCAGCTCAACCGGGACTAGCTCTTTGGACGAGCAGTACGTC. The chain couples TRBV18 to TRBJ2-7; 9 nucleotides align to TRBD2. CDR1 and CDR2 (germline): KGHSH, LQKENI. The ends lost 5 bases at V and 5 bases at J; junction bases unmatched: 10. The CDR3 has 15 residues.

CDR3 nucleotide sequence: TGTGCCAGCAGTGCCGGGGTCTTCCACTCTGGAAACACCATATATTTT. It translates to CASSAGVFHSGNTIYF. V usage is TRBV28 and J usage is TRBJ1-3; D not resolved. Trimming removed 5 bases from V and 0 bases from J, with 14 bases in between. The CDR3 extends over 16 amino acids. Germline values: CDR1 MDHEN, CDR2 SYDVKM.

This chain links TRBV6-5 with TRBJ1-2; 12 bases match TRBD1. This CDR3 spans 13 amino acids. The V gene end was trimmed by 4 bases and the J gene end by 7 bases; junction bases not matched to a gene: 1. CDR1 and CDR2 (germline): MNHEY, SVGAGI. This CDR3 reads CASSWDRGLGYTF. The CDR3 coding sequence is TGTGCCAGCAGTTGGGACAGGGGGCTTGGCTACACCTTC.

This CDR3 reads CTSSQDRGVGGQLFSYEQYV. In DNA, the CDR3 is TGCACCAGCAGCCAAGATCGGGGGGTTGGGGGGCAGCTCTTTTCCTACGAGCAGTACGTC. V gene TRBV1 combines with J gene TRBJ2-7; TRBD2 is the table's D call and was not checked against the DNA. TRBV1 is a documented pseudogene. The CDR3 is 20 residues long.

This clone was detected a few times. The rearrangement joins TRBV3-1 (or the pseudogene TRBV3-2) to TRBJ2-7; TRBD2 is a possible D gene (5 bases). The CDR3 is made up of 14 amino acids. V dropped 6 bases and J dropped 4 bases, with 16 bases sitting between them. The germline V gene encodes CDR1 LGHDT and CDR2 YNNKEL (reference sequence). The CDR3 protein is CASSFGHGEYEQYV. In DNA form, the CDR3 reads TGTGCCAGCAGTTTCGGCCACGGGGAATACGAGCAGTACGTC.

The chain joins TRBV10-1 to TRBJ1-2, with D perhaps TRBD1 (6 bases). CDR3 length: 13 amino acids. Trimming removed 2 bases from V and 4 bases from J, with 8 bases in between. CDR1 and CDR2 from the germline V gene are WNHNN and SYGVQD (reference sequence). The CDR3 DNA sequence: TGCGCCAGCAGTGAGGTCAGGGGCTATGGCTACACCTTC. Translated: CASSEVRGYGYTF.

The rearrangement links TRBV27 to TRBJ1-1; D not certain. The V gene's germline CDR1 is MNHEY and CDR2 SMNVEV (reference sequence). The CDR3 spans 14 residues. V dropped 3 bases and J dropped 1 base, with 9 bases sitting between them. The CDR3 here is CASSLFRGNTEAFF. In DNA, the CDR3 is TGTGCCAGCAGTTTGTTTCGCGGGAACACTGAAGCTTTCTTT.

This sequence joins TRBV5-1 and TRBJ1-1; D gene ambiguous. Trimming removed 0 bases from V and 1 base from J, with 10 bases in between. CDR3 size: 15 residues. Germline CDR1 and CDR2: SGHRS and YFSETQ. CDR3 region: CASSLVPAKNTEAFF. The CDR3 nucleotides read TGCGCCAGCAGCTTGGTACCAGCCAAGAACACTGAAGCTTTCTTT.

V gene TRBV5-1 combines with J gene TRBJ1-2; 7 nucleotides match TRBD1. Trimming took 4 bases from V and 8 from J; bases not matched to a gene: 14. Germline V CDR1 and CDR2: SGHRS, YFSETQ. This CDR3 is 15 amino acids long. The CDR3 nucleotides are TGCGCCAGCAGCCTACGACAGGGTAGCGGCGGCGGCTACACCTTC. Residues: CASSLRQGSGGGYTF.

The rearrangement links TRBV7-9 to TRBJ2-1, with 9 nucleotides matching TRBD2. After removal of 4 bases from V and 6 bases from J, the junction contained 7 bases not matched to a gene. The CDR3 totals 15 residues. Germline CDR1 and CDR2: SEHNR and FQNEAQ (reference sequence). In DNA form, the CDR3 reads TGTGCCAGCAGCTCCCTCGAGCGGGGGGCCAATGAGCAGTTCTTC. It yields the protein CASSSLERGANEQFF.

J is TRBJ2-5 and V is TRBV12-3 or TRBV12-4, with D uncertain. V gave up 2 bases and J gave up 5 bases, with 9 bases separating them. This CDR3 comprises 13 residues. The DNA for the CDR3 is TGTGCCAGCAGTTTACCCCCAAGGGAGACCCAGTACTTC. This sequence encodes CASSLPPRETQYF.

CDR3 residues: CAWSTAYGGGNIQYF. CDR3 coding DNA: TGTGCCTGGAGTACGGCATATGGGGGCGGAAACATTCAGTACTTC. V and J are TRBV30 and TRBJ2-4; possible D gene TRBD1, 6 bases. CDR3 length equals 15 residues. V was shortened by 2 bases and J by 6 bases, with 17 bases between the two germline ends. Looked up from germline, CDR1 is GTSNPN and CDR2 is SVGIG (reference sequence).

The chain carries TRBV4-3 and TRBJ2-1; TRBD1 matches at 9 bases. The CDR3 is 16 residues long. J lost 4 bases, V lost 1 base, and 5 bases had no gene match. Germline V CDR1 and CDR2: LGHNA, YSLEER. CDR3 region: CASSQAAQGAYNEQFF. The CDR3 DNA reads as TGCGCCAGCAGCCAAGCCGCACAGGGGGCTTACAATGAGCAGTTCTTC.

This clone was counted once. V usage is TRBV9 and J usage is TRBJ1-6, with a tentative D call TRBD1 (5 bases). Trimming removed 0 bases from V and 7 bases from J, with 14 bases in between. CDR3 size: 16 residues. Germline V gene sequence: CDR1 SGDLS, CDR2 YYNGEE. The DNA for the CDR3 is TGTGCCAGCAGCGTAGGAAAGGGACGGGTGAATTCACCCCTCCACTTT. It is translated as CASSVGKGRVNSPLHF.

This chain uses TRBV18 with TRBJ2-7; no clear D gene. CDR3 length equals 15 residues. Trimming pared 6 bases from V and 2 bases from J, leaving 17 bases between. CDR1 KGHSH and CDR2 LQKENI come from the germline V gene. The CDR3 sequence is CASSPTPSVAYEQYV. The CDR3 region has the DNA TGTGCCAGCTCCCCGACCCCCAGCGTAGCCTACGAGCAGTACGTC.

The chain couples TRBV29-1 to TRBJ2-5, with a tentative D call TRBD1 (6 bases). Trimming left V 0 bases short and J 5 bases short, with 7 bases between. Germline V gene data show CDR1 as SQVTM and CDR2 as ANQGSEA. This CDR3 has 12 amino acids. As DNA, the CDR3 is TGCAGCGTTGAAGAGGGGGCGGAGACCCAGTACTTC. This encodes CSVEEGAETQYF.